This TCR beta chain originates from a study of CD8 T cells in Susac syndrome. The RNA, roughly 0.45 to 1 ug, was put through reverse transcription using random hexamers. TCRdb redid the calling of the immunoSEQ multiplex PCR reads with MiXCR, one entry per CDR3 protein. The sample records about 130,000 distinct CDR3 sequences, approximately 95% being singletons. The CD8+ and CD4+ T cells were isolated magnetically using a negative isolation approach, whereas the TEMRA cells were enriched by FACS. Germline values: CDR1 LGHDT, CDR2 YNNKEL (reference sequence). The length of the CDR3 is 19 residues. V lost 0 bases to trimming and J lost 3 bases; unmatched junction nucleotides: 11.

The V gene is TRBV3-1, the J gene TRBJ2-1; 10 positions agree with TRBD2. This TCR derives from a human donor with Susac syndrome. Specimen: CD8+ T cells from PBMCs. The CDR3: CASSQDQASGRAGYNEQFF. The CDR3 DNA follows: TGTGCCAGCAGCCAAGATCAAGCGAGCGGGAGGGCCGGCTACAATGAGCAGTTCTTC.